Listed here are 20 T cell receptor beta chains from one sample, sequenced in a study of neurological immune-mediated disorders. From the 5' RACE reads, TCRdb called clonotypes with MiXCR, one entry per CDR3 protein. The table has tens of thousands of distinct CDR3 sequences, about 4.2% seen once; the top ten hold 1.9%. Sequenced input: CD4+ T cells from blood. The receptor set was obtained from a woman aged 40 to 50 with multiple sclerosis.

This clonotype appeared many times. The chain joins TRBV7-2 to TRBJ1-6; D ambiguous. With 2 bases removed from V and 4 bases from J, the gap between germline ends came to 9 bases. This CDR3 comprises 15 residues. Per the germline V gene, CDR1 is SGHTA and CDR2 is FQGNSA. The CDR3 DNA sequence: TGTGCCAGCAGCTTATGGGCAGCATATAATTCACCCCTCCACTTT. Translated: CASSLWAAYNSPLHF.

By share, this clonotype ranks as medium-sized. This rearrangement joins TRBV5-1 to TRBJ2-1; D might be TRBD1 (6 bases). The germline gives CDR1 SGHRS, CDR2 YFSETQ. Trimming shortened V by 1 base and J by 4 bases, and 6 bases separated the two germline ends. There are 13 residues in the CDR3. In nucleotides, the CDR3 is TGCGCCAGCAGCTTGACAGGGTACAATGAGCAGTTCTTC. Amino acids: CASSLTGYNEQFF.

This clonotype was counted ten times or more. V gene TRBV5-1 combines with J gene TRBJ1-4; D perhaps matches TRBD1 (6 bases). The CDR3 is 15 amino acids. Trimming shortened V by 4 bases and J by 0 bases, and 10 bases separated the two germline ends. Germline CDR1 SGHRS, CDR2 YFSETQ. CDR3 sequence reads: CASSLQGTTNEKLFF. CDR3 in DNA: TGCGCCAGCAGCCTACAGGGTACAACTAATGAAAAACTGTTTTTT.

This clonotype has at least ten counts. The rearrangement links TRBV20-1 to TRBJ1-4; D is uncertain. Trimming took 2 bases from V and 8 from J, leaving 12 bases between them. The germline V gene encodes CDR1 DFQATT and CDR2 SNEGSKA (reference sequence). This CDR3 comprises 13 residues. CDR3 region: CSARPGRTEKLFF. The CDR3 nucleotides read TGCAGTGCTAGACCCGGCAGGACCGAAAAACTGTTTTTT.

This clonotype was recorded at least ten times. The chain combines TRBV11-2 with TRBJ2-7; tentative D call: TRBD1 (5 bases). CDR3 length equals 15 residues. The germline V and J ends were trimmed by 4 bases and 3 bases, with 16 bases remaining between them. Germline V gene sequence: CDR1 SGHAT, CDR2 FQNNGV. As DNA, the CDR3 is TGTGCCAGCAGCTCCCCCCGGACACGTCTCTACGAGCAGTACTTC. Translated, it gives CASSSPRTRLYEQYF.

This clonotype was counted ten times or more. The chain has TRBV7-9 and TRBJ2-3, with 7 bases lining up with TRBD2. Germline-derived CDR1 and CDR2 are SEHNR and FQNEAQ (reference sequence). V was pared by 5 bases and J by 3 bases, with 11 bases of the junction left unmatched. This CDR3 contains 16 residues. CDR3 sequence (DNA): TGTGCCAGCAGCCGTTCGGGGAGGGGAATAACAGATACGCAGTATTTT. Its protein product is CASSRSGRGITDTQYF.

This clonotype was picked up many times. V is TRBV5-5 and J is TRBJ2-2; 7 nucleotides align to TRBD2. The ends lost 3 bases at V and 0 bases at J; junction bases unmatched: 2. The CDR3 spans 15 residues. CDR1 is SGHKS and CDR2 is YYEKEE in the germline V gene (reference sequence). The CDR3 spells CASSSSGANTGELFF. The CDR3 region has the DNA TGTGCCAGCAGCTCGAGCGGGGCGAACACCGGGGAGCTGTTTTTT.

This chain uses TRBV2 with TRBJ2-3, with a weak D call TRBD2 (5 bases). This CDR3 is built from 13 residues. V lost 2 bases, J lost 6 bases, and 9 bases lay in between. Germline loops: CDR1 SNHLY, CDR2 FYNNEI. The CDR3 DNA sequence: TGTGCCAGCAGTGAAAGGGAGTGGGATACGCAGTATTTT. Encoded protein: CASSEREWDTQYF.

This clonotype was recorded many times. The chain couples TRBV27 to TRBJ1-2; D is unclear. The germline V gene has CDR1 MNHEY and CDR2 SMNVEV (reference sequence). V shed 3 bases and J shed 3 bases, with 8 bases lying between them. This CDR3 spans 13 amino acids. The CDR3, as DNA: TGTGCCAGCAGTTTGGAGGGTTACTATGGCTACACCTTC. Protein sequence: CASSLEGYYGYTF.

The chain links TRBV2 to TRBJ2-3; tentatively, D is TRBD1 (5 bases). Trimming took off 6 bases at V and 5 bases at J, with 18 bases between the two ends. The CDR3 is 15 amino acids. Per the germline V gene, CDR1 is SNHLY and CDR2 is FYNNEI. The DNA for the CDR3 is TGTGCCAGCAGGGACCTAGGGGTAAGGCGAGATACGCAGTATTTT. Translation: CASRDLGVRRDTQYF. Supplemented by reference TRBV2 and TRBJ2-3, the full variable domain reads EPEVTQTPSHQVTQMGQEVILRCVPISNHLYFYWYRQILGQKVEFLVSFYNNEISEKSEIFDDQFSVERPDGSNFTLKIRSTKLEDSAMYFCASRDLGVRRDTQYFGPGTRLTVL.

This clonotype was recorded a few times. V gene TRBV4-1 combines with J gene TRBJ2-7; TRBD1 matches at 9 bases. Germline V gene data show CDR1 as MGHRA and CDR2 as YSYEKL. The length of the CDR3 is 16 residues. Germline trimming cut 2 bases from V and 4 bases from J; bases unmatched to any gene: 9. The CDR3 DNA sequence: TGCGCCAGCAGCCAATCCGTCGGGACAGGGAGTTACGAGCAGTACTTC. Amino acids: CASSQSVGTGSYEQYF.

This clonotype was detected ten times or more. This chain connects TRBV5-1 to TRBJ1-3; no firm D call. With 0 bases removed from V and 0 bases from J, the gap between germline ends came to 13 bases. The CDR3 runs 17 residues. Per the germline V gene, CDR1 is SGHRS and CDR2 is YFSETQ. CDR3 nucleotides: TGCGCCAGCAGCTTGGGATTGGCAGCTTTCTCTGGAAACACCATATATTTT. This encodes CASSLGLAAFSGNTIYF.

Many counts were recorded for this clonotype. V usage is TRBV9 and J usage is TRBJ2-1, with 7 bases fitting TRBD2. This CDR3 has 16 amino acids. CDR1 SGDLS and CDR2 YYNGEE come from the germline V gene. V was pared by 0 bases and J by 0 bases, with 3 bases of the junction left unmatched. In DNA, the CDR3 is TGTGCCAGCAGCGTAGTCGGGGGGAGCTCCTACAATGAGCAGTTCTTC. Translating gives CASSVVGGSSYNEQFF. The full variable domain, in which reference TRBV9 and TRBJ2-1 provide the parts outside the CDR3, is DSGVTQTPKHLITATGQRVTLRCSPRSGDLSVYWYQQSLDQGLQFLIQYYNGEERAKGNILERFSAQQFPDLHSELNLSSLELGDSALYFCASSVVGGSSYNEQFFGPGTRLTVL.

This clonotype was found many times. CDR3 protein: CASSPRFRETEAFF. CDR3 DNA sequence: TGTGCCAGCAGCCCCCGTTTCCGGGAGACTGAAGCTTTCTTT. This sequence joins TRBV7-8 and TRBJ1-1; no definite D call. Germline CDR1 SGHVS, CDR2 FQNEAQ. The V end was cut by 5 bases, the J end by 5 bases, with 15 bases between. There are 14 residues in the CDR3.

V usage is TRBV11-3 and J usage is TRBJ2-2; 7 nucleotides agree with TRBD1. The CDR3 runs 14 residues. Germline CDR1 and CDR2: SGHNT and YENEEA. The V segment lost 5 bases and the J segment 8 bases; nucleotides outside the gene matches: 8. In DNA, the CDR3 is TGTGCCAGCAGCCCCGGACAGGCGTTTGGGGAGCTGTTTTTT. This codes for CASSPGQAFGELFF. Filled out from reference TRBV11-3 and TRBJ2-2, the complete variable domain reads EAGVVQSPRYKIIEKKQPVAFWCNPISGHNTLYWYLQNLGQGPELLIRYENEEAVDDSQLPKDRFSAERLKGVDSTLKIQPAELGDSAVYLCASSPGQAFGELFFGEGSRLTVL.

This clonotype was recorded at least ten times. The chain has TRBV7-2 and TRBJ2-5, with TRBD2 matching 11 bases. Germline-derived CDR1 and CDR2 are SGHTA and FQGNSA. Unmatched junction bases numbered 7, after V lost 3 bases and J lost 4 bases. The length of the CDR3 is 16 residues. CDR3 nucleotides: TGTGCCAGCAGCTTTGTGTATAGCGGGGGGGCAGAGACCCAGTACTTC. This gives the protein CASSFVYSGGAETQYF. Complete variable domain (other parts from reference TRBV7-2 and TRBJ2-5): GAGVSQSPSNKVTEKGKDVELRCDPISGHTALYWYRQSLGQGLEFLIYFQGNSAPDKSGLPSDRFSAERTGGSVSTLTIQRTQQEDSAVYLCASSFVYSGGAETQYFGPGTRLLVL.

This clonotype showed up many times. The V call is TRBV20-1, the J call TRBJ1-5, with D possibly matching TRBD1 (5 bases). CDR1 and CDR2 (germline): DFQATT, SNEGSKA (reference sequence). The CDR3 covers 14 residues. V lost 3 bases, J lost 9 bases, and 18 bases lay in between. The CDR3 DNA sequence: TGCAGTGCTAGCCGCCAGGGTTTGGTCGGGCCCCAGCATTTT. It yields the protein CSASRQGLVGPQHF.

Ten or more counts support this clonotype. V is TRBV7-9 and J is TRBJ1-5, with 7 bases fitting TRBD1. There are 15 residues in the CDR3. Germline-derived CDR1 and CDR2 are SEHNR and FQNEAQ (reference sequence). The trim removed 2 bases at V and 0 bases at J, leaving 1 base unmatched. The CDR3 DNA reads as TGTGCCAGCAGCTTAACAGGGGCTAGCAATCAGCCCCAGCATTTT. Translating gives CASSLTGASNQPQHF.

This clonotype was found many times. The chain combines TRBV9 with TRBJ1-1; D gene uncertain. From germline, CDR1 is SGDLS and CDR2 YYNGEE. The CDR3 is 12 amino acids. V was clipped by 3 bases and J by 6 bases, with 9 bases between them. The CDR3 protein is CASSALSAEAFF. The CDR3 DNA reads TGTGCCAGCAGCGCCCTTAGTGCTGAAGCTTTCTTT. The whole variable domain, filled in from reference TRBV9 and TRBJ1-1, reads DSGVTQTPKHLITATGQRVTLRCSPRSGDLSVYWYQQSLDQGLQFLIQYYNGEERAKGNILERFSAQQFPDLHSELNLSSLELGDSALYFCASSALSAEAFFGQGTRLTVV.

This clonotype appeared many times. The gene calls are TRBV5-1 and TRBJ2-3, with D unresolved. There are 14 residues in the CDR3. CDR1 is SGHRS, CDR2 YFSETQ, per germline. Deletions cut 4 bases from V and 3 bases from J, with 12 bases between. The CDR3 DNA reads as TGCGCCAGCAGCCCTGGGGTGTCAACAGATACGCAGTATTTT. It specifies CASSPGVSTDTQYF.